The present TCR beta chain was sequenced within a study of blood T cells in healthy people across ages (dated by TCRdb to the mid-2010s). About the full investigation: Template switching captured roughly one uniquely barcoded TCR beta cDNA molecule per two T cells in model experiments. Age-related changes in TCR beta repertoire diversity were measured in the study by deep sequencing normalized with unique cDNA molecular identifiers. The donors were split into four age groups: young (average roughly 15 years), middle-aged (around 37), aged (over 55) and long-lived (roughly 86). To avoid experimental bias, donors of different ages were spread randomly across the sequencing lanes. Two additional independent replicas of 1 million unique cDNA reads from the same blood draw were analyzed for two donors (one aged 18 to 30 and one aged 80 or older).

Systemically healthy Caucasian individuals from Russia, about 38 in total and aged about 6 to 90 years, were included as donors. Ten milliliters of peripheral blood were drawn from each donor into EDTA-treated Vacutainer tubes. Ficoll-Paque density-gradient centrifugation was used to isolate PBMCs, with at least 7 million obtained per sample. Trizol reagent was used to extract total RNA from PBMCs, with at least 5 micrograms per sample. For every donor, flow cytometry on a PBMC aliquot measured the percentage of naive CD45RAhigh/CD27high T cells. Points on this clonotype: The clone's antigen remains unknown. Base qualities are not at hand, and no much larger clone is one base apart.

Study-wide findings and limitations: As age increased, observed TCR beta diversity per million T cells dropped in a roughly linear way, and a significant reduction was already evident by age 40. Because the CMV infection status of the donors was unknown, age-related changes in expanded clonotypes may potentially have been confounded. Compared with the aged group, more naive CD4+ T cells, fewer expanded clones and increased TCR diversity were shown by the long-lived group, suggesting age selection. A strong correlation was found between observed TCR beta diversity and the percentage of naive T cells measured by flow cytometry. Total diversity estimates from one million sequenced T cells were considered lower bounds and underestimates. Since profiling was done on bulk unsorted PBMCs, naive and antigen-experienced compartments could not be conclusively compared.

Library preparation was by 5' RACE. TCRdb shows the sequencer as Illumina HiSeq 2500. A second PCR of about 6 to 11 cycles was run with a J-beta primer mix and a sample-barcoded 5' primer. A template-switch 5' adaptor carrying 12 random nucleotides introduced a unique molecular identifier onto each TCR beta cDNA molecule. Each sample yielded at least 3 million CDR3-containing paired-end reads. All of the RNA was converted into first-strand cDNA using the Mint cDNA synthesis kit, with a TRBC-specific oligonucleotide serving as the primer. Following uracil-DNA glycosylase treatment, all cDNA underwent a first 18-cycle PCR with the universal primers M1SS and BC2_uni_R. The paper's processing steps were these. For normalization, 1 million high-quality reads, each with a distinct molecular identifier, were randomly selected from each sample. Instead of being binned into consensus sequences, reads with shared molecular identifiers were discarded. MiTCR, run with a Q25 quality threshold and the strictest error-elimination algorithm, handled CDR3 identification, clonotype clustering and error correction. A nonparametric unseen species model with Euler transformation was used to estimate lower-bound total TCR beta diversity. TCRdb's own reprocessing of the public reads used fastp at Q25 and MiXCR and kept productive beta chains. For every CDR3 protein sequence, its rows merge into one entry that carries the most common genes and DNA. The V and J calls were determined by TCRdb, not by the authors. This sample gives about 800,000 distinct CDR3 sequences in total; about 42% of them show up just once. The ten most abundant clones make up around 18% of the sample.

The sequence derives from a man aged 80 or over in good health. The sequencing sample was made of blood.

The CDR3 protein sequence reads: CASSLEGGGLGETQFF. The DNA sequence follows: TGTGCCAGCAGCTTAGAGGGCGGGGGGCTTGGGGAGACCCAGTTCTTC. The sequence joins TRBV11-2 to TRBJ2-1, and TRBD2 matches 8 of the central bases. V lost 0 bases and J lost 13 bases, and the count of bases not matched to a germline gene is 14. The germline V gene sets CDR1 to SGHAT and CDR2 to FQNNGV. The CDR3 contains 16 residues, cysteine and phenylalanine counted. Just CDR3 DNA is preserved here, 48 bases in frame from base 1.